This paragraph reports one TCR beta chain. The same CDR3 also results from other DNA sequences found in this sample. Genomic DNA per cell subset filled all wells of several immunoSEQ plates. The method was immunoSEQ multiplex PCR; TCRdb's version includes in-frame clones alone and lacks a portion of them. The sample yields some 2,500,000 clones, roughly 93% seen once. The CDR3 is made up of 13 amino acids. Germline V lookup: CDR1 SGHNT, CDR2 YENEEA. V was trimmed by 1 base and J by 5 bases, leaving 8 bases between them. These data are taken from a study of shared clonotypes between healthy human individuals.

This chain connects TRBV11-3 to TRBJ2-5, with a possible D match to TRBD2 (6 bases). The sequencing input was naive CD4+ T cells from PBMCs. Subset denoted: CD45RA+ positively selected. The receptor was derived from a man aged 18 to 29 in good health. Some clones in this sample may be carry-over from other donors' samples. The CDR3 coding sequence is TGTGCCAGCAGCTTAGCGGGGAGGGAGACCCAGTACTTC. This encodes CASSLAGRETQYF.